This T cell receptor beta chain emerged from a study of blood T cell repertoires in COVID-19. The wider study: Nucleic acid was either cDNA or gDNA, and it came from T cells, B-cell-depleted T cells, or PBMCs.

This CDR3 has 15 amino acids. Trimming took 6 bases from V and 7 from J; bases not matched to a gene: 9. The germline gives CDR1 MRHNA, CDR2 SNTAGT. Source study methods: Amplification of reference gene primers provided the estimated nucleated cell counts. Sequenced by immunoSEQ multiplex PCR; TCRdb stores in-frame clones only, minus some. V, J and clone size are taken as reported in that table, and D and trimming were inferred from the DNA itself. The sample contains approximately 250,000 clones, approximately 85% of which appear only once. The sample comprised peripheral blood. The sequence derives from an elderly woman with COVID-19, enrolled during active disease. This sequence joins TRBV6-4 and TRBJ1-6, with 7 nucleotides matching TRBD1. CDR3 loop: CASREKGAQNSPLHF. The CDR3 DNA reads as TGTGCCAGCAGGGAAAAGGGGGCGCAGAATTCACCCCTCCACTTT.